A single T cell receptor beta chain is shown here with its context. These data are taken from a study of technical replicates of blood from a handful of donors. Repertoires were generated with immunoSEQ multiplex PCR, while TCRdb's copy carries only in-frame clones and drops some. The sample has roughly 62,000 clones; roughly 91% are singletons. The receptor comes from a human donor in good health. Some clones in this sample may be carry-over from other donors' samples. Sample: PBMCs.

The CDR3 sequence: CASSQAMGAGTGGLSNQPQHF. The CDR3 region has the DNA TGCGCCAGCAGCCAAGCGATGGGCGCCGGGACAGGGGGCTTGAGCAATCAGCCCCAGCATTTT. This sequence joins TRBV4-1 and TRBJ1-5; the match to TRBD1 covers 12 bases. Germline V gene lookup returns CDR1 MGHRA and CDR2 YSYEKL. V shed 1 base and J 1 base; nucleotides not matched to a gene: 14. This CDR3 contains 21 residues.